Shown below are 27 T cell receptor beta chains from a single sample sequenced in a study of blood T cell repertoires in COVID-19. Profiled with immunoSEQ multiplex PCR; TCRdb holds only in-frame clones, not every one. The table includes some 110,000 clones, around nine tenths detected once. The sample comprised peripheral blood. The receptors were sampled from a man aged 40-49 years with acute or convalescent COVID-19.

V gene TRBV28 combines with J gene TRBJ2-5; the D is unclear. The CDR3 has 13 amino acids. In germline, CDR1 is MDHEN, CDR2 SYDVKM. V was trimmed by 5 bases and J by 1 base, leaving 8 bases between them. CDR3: CASSTPGQETQYF. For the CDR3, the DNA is TGTGCCAGCAGTACCCCAGGCCAAGAGACCCAGTACTTC.

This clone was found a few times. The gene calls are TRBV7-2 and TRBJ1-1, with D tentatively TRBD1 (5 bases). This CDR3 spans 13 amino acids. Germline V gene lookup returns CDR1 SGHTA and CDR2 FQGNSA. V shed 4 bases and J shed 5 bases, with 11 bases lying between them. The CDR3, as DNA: TGTGCCAGCAGCTGGGGGGTAGGGACTGAAGCTTTCTTT. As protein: CASSWGVGTEAFF.

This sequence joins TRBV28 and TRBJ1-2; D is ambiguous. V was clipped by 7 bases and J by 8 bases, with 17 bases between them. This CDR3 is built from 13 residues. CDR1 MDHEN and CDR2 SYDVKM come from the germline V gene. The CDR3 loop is CASTERRAEGYTF. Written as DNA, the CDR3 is TGTGCCAGCACAGAACGAAGAGCGGAAGGCTACACCTTC.

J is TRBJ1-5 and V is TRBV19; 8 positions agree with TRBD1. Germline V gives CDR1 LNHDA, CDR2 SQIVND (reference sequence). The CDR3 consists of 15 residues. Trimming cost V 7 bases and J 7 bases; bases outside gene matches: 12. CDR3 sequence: CASTLNRQGLQPQHF. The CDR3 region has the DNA TGTGCCAGTACCCTAAATCGACAGGGGTTACAGCCCCAGCATTTT.

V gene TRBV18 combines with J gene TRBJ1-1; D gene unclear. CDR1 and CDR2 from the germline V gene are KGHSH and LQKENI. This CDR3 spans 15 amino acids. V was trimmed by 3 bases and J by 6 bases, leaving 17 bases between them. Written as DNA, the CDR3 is TGTGCCAGCTCACCCCAGACTGCACCGGTGGCTGAAGCTTTCTTT. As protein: CASSPQTAPVAEAFF.

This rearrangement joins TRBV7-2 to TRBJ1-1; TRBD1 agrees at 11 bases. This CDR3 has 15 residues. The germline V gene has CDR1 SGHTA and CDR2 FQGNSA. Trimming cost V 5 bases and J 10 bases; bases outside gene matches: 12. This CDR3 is CASSVKPGTGGRAFF. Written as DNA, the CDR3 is TGTGCCAGCAGCGTTAAGCCCGGGACAGGGGGAAGAGCTTTCTTT.

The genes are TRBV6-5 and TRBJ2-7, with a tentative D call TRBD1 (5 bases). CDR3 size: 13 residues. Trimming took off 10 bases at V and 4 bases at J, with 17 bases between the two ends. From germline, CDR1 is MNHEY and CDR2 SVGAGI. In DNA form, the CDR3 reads TGTGCCACCTCGACGCTGGGGCTTTACGAGCAGTACTTC. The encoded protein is CATSTLGLYEQYF.

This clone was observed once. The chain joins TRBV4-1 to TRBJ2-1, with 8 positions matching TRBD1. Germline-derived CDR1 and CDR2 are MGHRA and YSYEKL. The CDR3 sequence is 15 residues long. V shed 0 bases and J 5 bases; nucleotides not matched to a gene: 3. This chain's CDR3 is CASSQDRGLNNEQFF. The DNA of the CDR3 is TGCGCCAGCAGCCAAGACAGGGGGCTGAACAATGAGCAGTTCTTC.

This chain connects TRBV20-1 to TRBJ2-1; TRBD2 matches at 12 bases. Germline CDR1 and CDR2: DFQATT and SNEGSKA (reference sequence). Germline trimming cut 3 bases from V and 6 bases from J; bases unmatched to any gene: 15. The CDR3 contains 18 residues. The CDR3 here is CSASRSISGLAGPNEQFF. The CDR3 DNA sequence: TGCAGTGCTAGTCGTAGTATTTCGGGACTAGCGGGCCCCAATGAGCAGTTCTTC.

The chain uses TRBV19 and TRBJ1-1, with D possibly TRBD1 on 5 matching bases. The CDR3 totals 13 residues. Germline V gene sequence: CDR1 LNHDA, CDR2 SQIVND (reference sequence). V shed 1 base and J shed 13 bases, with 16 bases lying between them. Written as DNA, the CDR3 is TGTGCCAGTAGTATAGGGTTTCCAGGGAGGCATTTCTTT. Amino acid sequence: CASSIGFPGRHFF.

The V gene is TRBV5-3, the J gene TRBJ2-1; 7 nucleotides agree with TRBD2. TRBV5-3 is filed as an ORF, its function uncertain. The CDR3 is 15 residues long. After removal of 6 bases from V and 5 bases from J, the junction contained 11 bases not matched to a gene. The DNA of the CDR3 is TGTGCCAGAATAAAGTGGGGGGGTCGAAACAATGAGCAGTTCTTC. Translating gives CARIKWGGRNNEQFF.

The chain's CDR3 is CAWSVGTGSNTEAFF. The CDR3 nucleotides are TGTGCCTGGAGTGTAGGGACAGGGTCGAACACTGAAGCTTTCTTT. V and J are TRBV30 and TRBJ1-1; TRBD1 matches 9 bases. Looked up from germline, CDR1 is GTSNPN and CDR2 is SVGIG (reference sequence). V shed 0 bases, J shed 1 base, and the junction held 3 bases outside the gene matches. This CDR3 contains 15 residues.

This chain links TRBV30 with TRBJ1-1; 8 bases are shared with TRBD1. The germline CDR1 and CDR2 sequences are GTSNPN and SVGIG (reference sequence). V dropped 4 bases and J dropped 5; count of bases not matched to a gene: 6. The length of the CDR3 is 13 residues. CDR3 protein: CAWTIRGRTEAFF. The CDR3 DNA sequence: TGTGCCTGGACCATCAGGGGGCGAACTGAAGCTTTCTTT.

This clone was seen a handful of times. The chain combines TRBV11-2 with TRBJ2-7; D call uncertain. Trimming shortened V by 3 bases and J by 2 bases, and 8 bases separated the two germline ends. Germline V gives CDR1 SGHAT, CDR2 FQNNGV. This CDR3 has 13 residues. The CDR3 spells CASSFHGAYEQYF. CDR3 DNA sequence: TGTGCCAGCAGCTTTCACGGAGCCTACGAGCAGTACTTC.

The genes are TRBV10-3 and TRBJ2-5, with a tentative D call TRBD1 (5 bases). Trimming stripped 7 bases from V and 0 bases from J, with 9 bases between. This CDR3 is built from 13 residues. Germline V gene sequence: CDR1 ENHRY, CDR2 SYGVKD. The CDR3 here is CAITPDNQETQYF. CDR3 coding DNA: TGTGCCATCACCCCGGACAACCAAGAGACCCAGTACTTC.

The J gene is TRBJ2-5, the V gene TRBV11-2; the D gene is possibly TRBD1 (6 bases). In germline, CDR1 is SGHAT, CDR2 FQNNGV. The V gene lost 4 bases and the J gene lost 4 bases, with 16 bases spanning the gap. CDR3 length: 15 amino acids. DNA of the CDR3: TGTGCCAGCAGCTCGACGGGGACATGGGGAGAGACCCAGTACTTC. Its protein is CASSSTGTWGETQYF.

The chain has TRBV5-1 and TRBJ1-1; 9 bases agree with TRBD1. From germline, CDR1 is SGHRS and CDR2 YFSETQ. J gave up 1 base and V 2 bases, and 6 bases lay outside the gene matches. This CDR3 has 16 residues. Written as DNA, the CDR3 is TGCGCCAGCAGCTTCCGGGACAGGGATAAGAACACTGAAGCTTTCTTT. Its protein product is CASSFRDRDKNTEAFF.

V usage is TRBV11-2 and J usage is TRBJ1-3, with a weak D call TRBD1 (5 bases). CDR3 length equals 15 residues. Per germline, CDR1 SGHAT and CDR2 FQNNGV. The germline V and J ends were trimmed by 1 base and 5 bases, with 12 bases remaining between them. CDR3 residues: CASSLGTPVRNTIYF. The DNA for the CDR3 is TGTGCCAGCAGCTTAGGGACACCGGTCCGAAACACCATATATTTT.

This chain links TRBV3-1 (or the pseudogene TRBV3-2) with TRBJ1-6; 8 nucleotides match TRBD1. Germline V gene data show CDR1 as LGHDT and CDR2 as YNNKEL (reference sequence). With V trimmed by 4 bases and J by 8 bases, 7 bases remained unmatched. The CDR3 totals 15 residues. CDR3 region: CASSRDGQGDSPLHF. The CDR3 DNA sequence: TGTGCCAGCAGCCGAGACGGACAGGGAGATTCACCCCTCCACTTT.

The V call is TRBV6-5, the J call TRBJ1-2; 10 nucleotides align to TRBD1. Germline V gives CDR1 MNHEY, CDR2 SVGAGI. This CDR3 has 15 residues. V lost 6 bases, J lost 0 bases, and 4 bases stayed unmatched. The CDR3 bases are TGTGCCAGCAGGACAGGGGGCGAACCTAACTATGGCTACACCTTC. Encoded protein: CASRTGGEPNYGYTF.

CDR3 coding DNA: TGTGCCAGCAGGCAACAGGGGGCTAACGAGCAGTACTTC. Translated, it gives CASRQQGANEQYF. The chain combines TRBV12-3 or TRBV12-4 with TRBJ2-7; 9 positions agree with TRBD1. V lost 6 bases, J lost 5 bases, and 5 bases stayed unmatched. The CDR3 contains 13 residues.

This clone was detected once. Written as DNA, the CDR3 is TGTGCCAGCTCACGGACAGGGGCTACATACGAGCAGTACTTC. As protein: CASSRTGATYEQYF. V usage is TRBV18 and J usage is TRBJ2-7, with 9 bases aligning to TRBD1. Germline V CDR1 and CDR2: KGHSH, LQKENI. V was pared by 4 bases and J by 4 bases, with 5 bases of the junction left unmatched. The CDR3 has 14 residues. Combining the CDR3 with reference TRBV18 and TRBJ2-7 gives the whole variable domain NAGVMQNPRHLVRRRGQEARLRCSPMKGHSHVYWYRQLPEEGLKFMVYLQKENIIDESGMPKERFSAEFPKEGPSILRIQQVVRGDSAAYFCASSRTGATYEQYFGPGTRLTVT.

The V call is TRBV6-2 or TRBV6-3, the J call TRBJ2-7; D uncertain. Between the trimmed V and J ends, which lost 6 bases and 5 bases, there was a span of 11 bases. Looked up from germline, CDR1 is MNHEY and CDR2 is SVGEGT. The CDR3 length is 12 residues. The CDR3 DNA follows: TGTGCCAGCAGCCGGGCCCACCACGAGCAGTACTTC. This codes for CASSRAHHEQYF.

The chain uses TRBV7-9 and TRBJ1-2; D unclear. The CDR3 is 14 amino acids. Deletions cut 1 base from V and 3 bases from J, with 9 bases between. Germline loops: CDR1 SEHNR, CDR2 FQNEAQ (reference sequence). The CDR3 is CASSLGLGDYGYTF. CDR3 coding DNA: TGTGCCAGCAGCTTAGGGCTCGGGGACTATGGCTACACCTTC.

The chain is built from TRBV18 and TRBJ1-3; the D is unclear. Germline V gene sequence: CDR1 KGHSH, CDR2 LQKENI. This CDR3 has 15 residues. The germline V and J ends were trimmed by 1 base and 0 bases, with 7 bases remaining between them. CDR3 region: CASSPLSISGNTIYF. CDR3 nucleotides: TGTGCCAGCTCACCACTTTCTATCTCTGGAAACACCATATATTTT. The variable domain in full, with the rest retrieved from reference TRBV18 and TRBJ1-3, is NAGVMQNPRHLVRRRGQEARLRCSPMKGHSHVYWYRQLPEEGLKFMVYLQKENIIDESGMPKERFSAEFPKEGPSILRIQQVVRGDSAAYFCASSPLSISGNTIYFGEGSWLTVV.

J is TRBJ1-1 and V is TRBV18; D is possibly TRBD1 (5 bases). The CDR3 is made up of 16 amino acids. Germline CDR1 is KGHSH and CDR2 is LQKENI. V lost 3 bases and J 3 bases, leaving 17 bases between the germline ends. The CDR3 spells CASSPFRAGRDTEAFF. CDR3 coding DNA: TGTGCCAGCTCACCCTTTAGGGCGGGGCGGGACACTGAAGCTTTCTTT.

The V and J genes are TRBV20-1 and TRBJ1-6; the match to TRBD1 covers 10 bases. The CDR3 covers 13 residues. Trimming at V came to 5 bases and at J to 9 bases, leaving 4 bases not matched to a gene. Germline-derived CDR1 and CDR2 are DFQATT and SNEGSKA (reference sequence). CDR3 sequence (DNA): TGCAGTGCTCGTGGACAGGGGGTTTCACCCCTCCACTTT. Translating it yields CSARGQGVSPLHF.